The rows below give T cell receptor beta chains drawn from one sample of a study of cytomegalovirus exposure and HLA in healthy donors. Clones were read by immunoSEQ multiplex PCR, and TCRdb kept only the in-frame ones, dropping some. The top ten hold about 6.7% of the sample, which has some 150,000 clones, around 77% seen once. Sequencing used PBMCs. These receptors were taken from a woman aged 40 to 55 in good health and CMV-seropositive. Each CDR3 is given with its conserved first and last residue. Each record gives: clone size, D gene, J gene, V gene, CDR3 DNA, CDR3 protein. The D gene is left open where the match is weak. Clone size is shown for a subset of rows, as once, few, many or a class of expanded clone.

>NA|TRBD1|TRBJ1-1|TRBV7-9
TGTGCCAGCAGCTCACAGGGGAGTAGGCCTGAAGCTTTCTTT
CASSSQGSRPEAFF
>NA|NA|TRBJ2-7|TRBV5-6
TGTGCCAGCAGCGGAACCGCTTGGAGCTCCTACGAGCAGTACTTC
CASSGTAWSSYEQYF
>NA|TRBD1|TRBJ1-1|TRBV7-9
TGTGCCAGCAGCTTAATACAGGGGATCGCTGAAGCTTTCTTT
CASSLIQGIAEAFF
>NA|NA|TRBJ1-1|TRBV10-3
TGTGCCATGTCCGTAGGAGGGGCGGGGATCGGGGAAGCTTTCTTT
CAMSVGGAGIGEAFF
>NA|TRBD1|TRBJ2-1|TRBV10-3
TGTGCCATCAGTGTTCTGGACAGGGGTACGAATGAGCAGTTCTTC
CAISVLDRGTNEQFF
>few|TRBD1|TRBJ1-4|TRBV7-9
TGTGCCAGCAGCTTGGGACAGGGGAATGAAAAACTGTTTTTT
CASSLGQGNEKLFF
>NA|TRBD2|TRBJ2-1|TRBV5-5
TGTGCCAGCAGCCCCGGGGCGGGGGGGCTCGGGTCCTACAATGAGCAGTTCTTC
CASSPGAGGLGSYNEQFF
>few|NA|TRBJ1-1|TRBV5-1
TGCGCCAGCAGCTTAGGATCCGGCGGTTATGAAGCTTTCTTT
CASSLGSGGYEAFF
>NA|TRBD2|TRBJ2-1|TRBV9
TGTGCCAGCAGCCCCAGCGGGGGGGCCAATGAGCAGTTCTTC
CASSPSGGANEQFF
>NA|NA|TRBJ1-5|TRBV18
TGTGCCAGCTCACCACAGGGGTATAGCAATCAGCCCCAGCATTTT
CASSPQGYSNQPQHF
>NA|NA|TRBJ1-2|TRBV6-5
TGTGCCAGCAGTTACTCCGGGACATATTATGGCTACACCTTC
CASSYSGTYYGYTF
>NA|NA|TRBJ2-5|TRBV2
TGTGCCACCTCCATGGGAGGACTCCAAGAGACCCAGTACTTC
CATSMGGLQETQYF
>few|NA|TRBJ1-1|TRBV5-6
TGTGCCAGCAGCTTTCGGGTGAACACTGAAGCTTTCTTT
CASSFRVNTEAFF
>NA|TRBD1|TRBJ2-1|TRBV6-5
TGTGCCAGCAATCAACCGGACAGGGGACACAATGAGCAGTTCTTC
CASNQPDRGHNEQFF
>NA|NA|TRBJ1-2|TRBV28
TGTGCCAGCAGTAACCCAGGGTCTGGCTACACCTTC
CASSNPGSGYTF
>NA|NA|TRBJ2-3|TRBV5-1
TGCGCCAGCAGCTTGGAAGGGGGAGGGACAGATACGCAGTATTTT
CASSLEGGGTDTQYF
>NA|NA|TRBJ1-1|TRBV5-1
TGCGCCAGCAGCTCCTTACCAGCGCCAAGTGAAGCTTTCTTT
CASSSLPAPSEAFF
>NA|NA|TRBJ2-5|TRBV27
TGTGCCAGCAGAGGGACTCTCGAAGAGACCCAGTACTTC
CASRGTLEETQYF
>NA|TRBD1|TRBJ1-5|TRBV19
TGTGCCAGTAGGTTGACAGGGGTCAATCAGCCCCAGCATTTT
CASRLTGVNQPQHF
>NA|NA|TRBJ1-1|TRBV29-1
TGCAGCGTGGAGCGAAAGTTGAAGAACACTGAAGCTTTCTTT
CSVERKLKNTEAFF
>NA|NA|TRBJ1-5|TRBV28
TGTGCCAGCAGTTCGTCTAATACTGGGAGACAGCCCCAGCATTTT
CASSSSNTGRQPQHF
>NA|NA|TRBJ1-1|TRBV6-5
TGTGCCAGCAGTTACGGTTTCGGGAACACTGAAGCTTTCTTT
CASSYGFGNTEAFF